These 27 T cell receptor beta chains came from one sample sequenced in a study of T cell responses to AZD1222 COVID-19 vaccine. Method: immunoSEQ multiplex PCR; TCRdb's copy keeps in-frame clones and lacks some. The sample has roughly 140,000 clones, around four fifths seen once; the top ten hold around 4.3%. The sample here was peripheral blood, taken on day 0 of MenACWY control vaccination. These receptors came from an adult in good health.

This clone has just a few counts. V usage is TRBV19 and J usage is TRBJ1-1; D is perhaps TRBD1 (6 bases). This CDR3 contains 13 residues. Per germline, CDR1 LNHDA and CDR2 SQIVND (reference sequence). V was cut by 5 bases and J by 10 bases, with 17 bases left in between. The CDR3 loop reads CASSGQSTLGAFF. For the CDR3, the DNA is TGTGCCAGTAGTGGACAGTCTACGTTGGGAGCTTTCTTT.

This clone was found a few times. V and J are TRBV19 and TRBJ1-2; D is unresolved. V lost 3 bases to trimming and J lost 8 bases, with 13 bases between them. CDR3 length: 13 residues. Looked up from germline, CDR1 is LNHDA and CDR2 is SQIVND (reference sequence). The CDR3 sequence is CASSIAAKAGYTF. DNA for the CDR3: TGTGCCAGTAGTATCGCGGCAAAAGCGGGCTACACCTTC.

This chain links TRBV28 with TRBJ2-5, with no clear D. Trimming removed 8 bases at V and 5 bases at J, with 12 bases between. The CDR3 length is 12 residues. Per the germline V gene, CDR1 is MDHEN and CDR2 is SYDVKM. Here the CDR3 reads CASGPLWETQYF. CDR3 nucleotide sequence: TGTGCCAGCGGCCCGTTGTGGGAGACCCAGTACTTC. The full variable domain, in which reference TRBV28 and TRBJ2-5 provide the parts outside the CDR3, is DVKVTQSSRYLVKRTGEKVFLECVQDMDHENMFWYRQDPGLGLRLIYFSYDVKMKEKGDIPEGYSVSREKKERFSLILESASTNQTSMYLCASGPLWETQYFGPGTRLLVL.

This chain joins TRBV6-9 and TRBJ2-2; D is perhaps TRBD1 or TRBD2 (5 bases each). V was cut by 4 bases and J by 4 bases, with 7 bases left in between. From germline, CDR1 is MNHGY and CDR2 SVAAGI. The CDR3 runs 13 residues. The CDR3 region has the DNA TGTGCCAGCAGTTCAGGGACCACCGGGGAGCTGTTTTTT. Amino acid sequence: CASSSGTTGELFF.

The rearrangement links TRBV6-5 to TRBJ1-1; maybe TRBD1 (6 bases). Germline CDR1 is MNHEY and CDR2 is SVGAGI. The germline V and J ends were trimmed by 8 bases and 1 base, with 11 bases remaining between them. CDR3 size: 13 residues. CDR3 nucleotide sequence: TGTGCCAGCGCAGGGGTTGGGAACACTGAAGCTTTCTTT. It specifies CASAGVGNTEAFF.

The chain is built from TRBV19 and TRBJ2-3, with no clear D. Trimming removed 4 bases from V and 5 bases from J, with 10 bases in between. The CDR3 has 13 residues. CDR1 LNHDA and CDR2 SQIVND come from the germline V gene (reference sequence). CDR3 bases: TGTGCCAGTAGTACACGACCGTTAGATACGCAGTATTTT. Its translation is CASSTRPLDTQYF.

This clone came up once. This rearrangement joins TRBV3-1 (or the pseudogene TRBV3-2) to TRBJ2-6, with TRBD1 as a possible D gene (6 bases). CDR3 length: 16 residues. Trimming cost V 1 base and J 7 bases, with 14 bases left between them. The germline CDR1 and CDR2 sequences are LGHDT and YNNKEL (reference sequence). CDR3 region: CASSQGGTGKANVLTF. The CDR3 DNA follows: TGTGCCAGCAGCCAAGGGGGTACAGGGAAAGCCAACGTCCTGACTTTC.

This clone was detected only once. This chain links TRBV20-1 with TRBJ2-3; 9 positions match TRBD2. The CDR3 length is 15 residues. CDR1 DFQATT and CDR2 SNEGSKA come from the germline V gene (reference sequence). The J segment lost 1 base and the V segment lost 3 bases, leaving 5 bases of the junction unmatched. The CDR3 DNA is TGCAGTGCTAGTTTCGCTAGCGGGGGCACAGATACGCAGTATTTT. Protein sequence: CSASFASGGTDTQYF.

The rearrangement uses TRBV18 and TRBJ2-1; the D is unclear. V was shortened by 1 base and J by 9 bases, with 10 bases between the two germline ends. CDR1 KGHSH and CDR2 LQKENI come from the germline V gene. This CDR3 has 13 amino acids. CDR3 coding DNA: TGTGCCAGCTCACCACGGGAAACGGGTGAGCAGTTCTTC. Translated: CASSPRETGEQFF. Based on the CDR3 plus reference TRBV18 and TRBJ2-1, the full variable domain is NAGVMQNPRHLVRRRGQEARLRCSPMKGHSHVYWYRQLPEEGLKFMVYLQKENIIDESGMPKERFSAEFPKEGPSILRIQQVVRGDSAAYFCASSPRETGEQFFGPGTRLTVL.

As concerns this clone: The same CDR3 also results from other DNA sequences found in this sample. The chain couples TRBV5-1 to TRBJ2-5; unclear D gene. Germline loops: CDR1 SGHRS, CDR2 YFSETQ. The V end lost 3 bases, the J end lost 2 bases, and 5 bases lay between the germline ends. The CDR3 covers 12 residues. CDR3 DNA sequence: TGCGCCAGCAGCTCAGGACAAGAGACCCAGTACTTC. It yields the protein CASSSGQETQYF.

In this sample, this clone is medium-sized. This chain uses TRBV14 with TRBJ2-6; no clear D gene. Germline CDR1 is SGHDN and CDR2 is FVKESK. V was cut by 4 bases and J by 2 bases, with 9 bases left in between. CDR3 length: 15 residues. CDR3 amino acids: CASSRDGTGANVLTF. The CDR3 coding sequence is TGTGCCAGCAGCCGCGACGGAACTGGGGCCAACGTCCTGACTTTC.

The chain couples TRBV19 to TRBJ1-5; possibly TRBD1 for D (5 bases). V lost 6 bases and J lost 3, with 24 bases in between. The CDR3 totals 18 residues. Germline V gene sequence: CDR1 LNHDA, CDR2 SQIVND (reference sequence). The CDR3 region is CASRWWVGRGANNQPQHF. Here the CDR3 DNA reads TGTGCCAGTAGATGGTGGGTTGGCAGAGGGGCTAACAATCAGCCCCAGCATTTT.

The gene calls are TRBV5-1 and TRBJ1-1, with 7 bases aligning to TRBD1. The CDR3 loop spans 15 amino acids. Germline V gives CDR1 SGHRS, CDR2 YFSETQ. The trim removed 7 bases at V and 1 base at J, leaving 10 bases unmatched. CDR3 in amino acids: CASFNPTGSNTEAFF. In DNA, the CDR3 is TGCGCCAGCTTCAACCCGACAGGGTCGAACACTGAAGCTTTCTTT.

This clone was seen only a few times. The chain employs TRBV9 and TRBJ2-2; D call uncertain. The CDR3 extends over 17 amino acids. V was trimmed by 0 bases and J by 0 bases, leaving 12 bases between them. CDR1 and CDR2 (germline): SGDLS, YYNGEE. The CDR3 nucleotides are TGTGCCAGCAGCGTAGTAGGTAGGGCTGCGAACACCGGGGAGCTGTTTTTT. Encoded protein: CASSVVGRAANTGELFF.

The chain employs TRBV18 and TRBJ1-4, with TRBD1 identical over 7 bases. Germline V gene lookup returns CDR1 KGHSH and CDR2 LQKENI. This CDR3 region has 16 residues. V was pared by 4 bases and J by 0 bases, with 5 bases of the junction left unmatched. The CDR3 nucleotides read TGTGCCAGCTCACGCGACAGGGCGACAACTAATGAAAAACTGTTTTTT. Translation: CASSRDRATTNEKLFF.

This rearrangement joins TRBV6-2 or TRBV6-3 to TRBJ1-5; 9 positions agree with TRBD1. CDR3 length equals 15 residues. The V gene's germline CDR1 is MNHEY and CDR2 SVGEGT. Unmatched junction bases numbered 9, after V lost 5 bases and J lost 7 bases. This CDR3 reads CASSIYGTGSQPQHF. Here the CDR3 DNA reads TGTGCCAGCAGTATCTACGGGACAGGGAGCCAGCCCCAGCATTTT.

The chain combines TRBV7-9 with TRBJ1-1; D is perhaps TRBD1 (6 bases). CDR1 and CDR2 from the germline V gene are SEHNR and FQNEAQ (reference sequence). CDR3 size: 14 residues. V lost 3 bases and J lost 4, with 12 bases in between. The CDR3 loop reads CASSLTGARTEAFF. In DNA, the CDR3 is TGTGCCAGCAGCTTGACGGGGGCGCGCACTGAAGCTTTCTTT.

The chain is built from TRBV10-1 and TRBJ2-4; 7 nucleotides line up with TRBD1. The length of the CDR3 is 14 residues. With 6 bases clipped from V and 0 bases from J, the junction kept 2 bases outside the gene matches. CDR1 WNHNN and CDR2 SYGVQD come from the germline V gene (reference sequence). The CDR3: CASSDRVAKNIQYF. The CDR3 region has the DNA TGCGCCAGCAGCGACAGGGTAGCCAAAAACATTCAGTACTTC.

The chain links TRBV2 to TRBJ2-2; D not certain. The CDR3 is 14 residues long. Trimming cost V 6 bases and J 3 bases, with 11 bases left between them. CDR1 is SNHLY and CDR2 is FYNNEI in the germline V gene. The CDR3, as DNA: TGTGCCAGCAGCCAAGACCAGGACACCGGGGAGCTGTTTTTT. It yields the protein CASSQDQDTGELFF.

V is TRBV23-1 and J is TRBJ1-2, with D unresolved. TRBV23-1 is known as an ORF, though its function is uncertain. The CDR3 has 13 residues. With 8 bases removed from V and 2 bases from J, the gap between germline ends came to 12 bases. The CDR3 spells CASGPGRNYGYTF. The CDR3 DNA follows: TGCGCCAGCGGACCTGGACGGAACTATGGCTACACCTTC.

DNA for the CDR3: TGTGCCATTTCCGGGATCTCCTACAATGAGCAGTTCTTC. Amino acids: CAISGISYNEQFF. This sequence joins TRBV10-3 and TRBJ2-1; tentatively, D is TRBD2 (5 bases). V was shortened by 9 bases and J by 0 bases, with 9 bases between the two germline ends. Per germline, CDR1 ENHRY and CDR2 SYGVKD. This CDR3 has 13 residues.

This chain uses TRBV5-1 with TRBJ2-7, with D maybe TRBD2 (6 bases). Looked up from germline, CDR1 is SGHRS and CDR2 is YFSETQ. V was trimmed by 3 bases and J by 2 bases, leaving 12 bases between them. This CDR3 has 14 amino acids. The CDR3 DNA sequence: TGCGCCAGCAGCTGGGGGGACGCTCCCTACGAGCAGTACTTC. Its protein product is CASSWGDAPYEQYF.

The rearrangement joins TRBV5-4 to TRBJ2-2; D gene uncertain. CDR1 is SGHNT, CDR2 YYREEE, per germline (reference sequence). Deletions cut 0 bases from V and 4 bases from J, with 13 bases between. This CDR3 comprises 16 residues. CDR3 sequence reads: CASSLAPEEVTGELFF. CDR3 coding DNA: TGTGCCAGCAGCTTGGCTCCCGAAGAGGTCACCGGGGAGCTGTTTTTT. The whole variable domain, remainder taken from reference TRBV5-4 and TRBJ2-2, is ETGVTQSPTHLIKTRGQQVTLRCSSQSGHNTVSWYQQALGQGPQFIFQYYREEENGRGNFPPRFSGLQFPNYSSELNVNALELDDSALYLCASSLAPEEVTGELFFGEGSRLTVL.

The chain uses TRBV4-1 and TRBJ2-3; D is unclear. Per germline, CDR1 MGHRA and CDR2 YSYEKL. The CDR3 totals 15 residues. Trimming pared 1 base from V and 5 bases from J, leaving 13 bases between. The CDR3 loop is CASSQGLNPQDTQYF. In DNA, the CDR3 is TGCGCCAGCAGCCAAGGTCTAAATCCCCAAGATACGCAGTATTTT.

This clone was picked up a small number of times. The chain uses TRBV13 and TRBJ1-3; D gene unclear. V was trimmed by 5 bases and J by 0 bases, leaving 11 bases between them. CDR1 and CDR2 (germline): PRHDT, FYEKMQ (reference sequence). The CDR3 has 15 residues. CDR3 bases: TGTGCCAGCAGCGATAACTGGGGCTCTGGAAACACCATATATTTT. It codes for CASSDNWGSGNTIYF.

This sequence joins TRBV7-3 and TRBJ2-7; 9 bases agree with TRBD1. Looked up from germline, CDR1 is SGHTA and CDR2 is FQGTGA. The CDR3 runs 16 residues. J gave up 4 bases and V 5 bases, and 12 bases lay outside the gene matches. Here the CDR3 DNA reads TGTGCCAGCAGCGGCGGACAGGGGTCGGGCGTTTACGAGCAGTACTTC. Translation gives CASSGGQGSGVYEQYF.

The chain recombines TRBV2 with TRBJ2-3; D uncertain. V was pared by 5 bases and J by 1 base, with 4 bases between. Germline V gene sequence: CDR1 SNHLY, CDR2 FYNNEI. CDR3 length: 12 residues. In DNA form, the CDR3 reads TGTGCCAGCAGTCCCGGCACAGATACGCAGTATTTT. Translation gives CASSPGTDTQYF.